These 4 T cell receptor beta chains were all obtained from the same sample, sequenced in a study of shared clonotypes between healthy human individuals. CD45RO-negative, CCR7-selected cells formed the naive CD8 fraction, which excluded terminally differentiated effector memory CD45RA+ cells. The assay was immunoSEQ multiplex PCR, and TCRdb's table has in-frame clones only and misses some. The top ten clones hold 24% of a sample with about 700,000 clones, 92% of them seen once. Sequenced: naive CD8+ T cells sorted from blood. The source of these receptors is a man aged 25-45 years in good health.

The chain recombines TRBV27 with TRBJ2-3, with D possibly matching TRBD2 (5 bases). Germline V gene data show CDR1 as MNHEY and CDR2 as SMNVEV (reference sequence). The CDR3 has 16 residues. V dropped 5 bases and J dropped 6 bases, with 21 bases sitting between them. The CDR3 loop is CASSLTSYGGVDTQYF. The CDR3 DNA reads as TGTGCCAGCAGTCTTACCTCCTATGGAGGCGTCGATACGCAGTATTTT.

The CDR3, as DNA: TGTGCCAGCAGTCAAGGGACAGGGTTAGTCGCTTTCTTT. Translated, it gives CASSQGTGLVAFF. The chain has TRBV27 and TRBJ1-1, with TRBD1 matching over 9 bases. This CDR3 has 13 amino acids. Germline V gene data show CDR1 as MNHEY and CDR2 as SMNVEV (reference sequence). The trim removed 5 bases at V and 11 bases at J, leaving 9 bases unmatched.

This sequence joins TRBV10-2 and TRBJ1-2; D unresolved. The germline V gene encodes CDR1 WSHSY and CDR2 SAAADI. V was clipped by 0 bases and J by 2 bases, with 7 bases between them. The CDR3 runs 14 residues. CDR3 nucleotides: TGCGCCAGCAGTGAGTCGATGGTGAACTATGGCTACACCTTC. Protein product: CASSESMVNYGYTF.

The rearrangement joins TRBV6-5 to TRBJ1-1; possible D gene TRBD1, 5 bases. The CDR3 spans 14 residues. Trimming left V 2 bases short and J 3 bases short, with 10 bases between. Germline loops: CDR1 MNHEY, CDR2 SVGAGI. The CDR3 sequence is CASSYTGGDTEAFF. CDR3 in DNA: TGTGCCAGCAGTTACACGGGGGGGGACACTGAAGCTTTCTTT.